Below are 26 T cell receptor beta chains sequenced from a single sample in a study of blood T cell repertoires in COVID-19. Generated by immunoSEQ multiplex PCR, the TCRdb table keeps only in-frame clones and is missing some. The sample shows more than 60,000 clones, approximately 80% of them seen only once. The sequencing input was peripheral blood. These receptors were taken from a man in his 60s with active or convalescent COVID-19.

The table lists this clone with a count of one. The chain employs TRBV30 and TRBJ1-2; D possibly corresponds to TRBD1 (6 bases). CDR1 and CDR2 from the germline V gene are GTSNPN and SVGIG (reference sequence). Between the trimmed V and J ends, which lost 3 bases and 2 bases, there was a span of 13 bases. CDR3 length: 14 residues. In DNA form, the CDR3 reads TGTGCCTGGAGGCGAACAGGGTTGAACTATGGCTACACCTTC. Protein sequence: CAWRRTGLNYGYTF. The complete variable domain, with remaining parts taken from reference TRBV30 and TRBJ1-2, reads SQTIHQWPATLVQPVGSPLSLECTVEGTSNPNLYWYRQAAGRGLQLLFYSVGIGQISSEVPQNLSASRPQDRQFILSSKKLLLSDSGFYLCAWRRTGLNYGYTFGSGTRLTVV.

The chain recombines TRBV14 with TRBJ1-1, with 7 bases lining up with TRBD1. The CDR3 consists of 12 residues. The V and J ends lost 4 bases and 7 bases, in that order; junction bases with no gene match: 3. Germline V CDR1 and CDR2: SGHDN, FVKESK. The DNA of the CDR3 is TGTGCCAGCAGCCTGACAGGGCTTGAAGCTTTCTTT. Residues: CASSLTGLEAFF.

This chain uses TRBV11-2 with TRBJ2-5, with 7 bases that match TRBD2. In germline, CDR1 is SGHAT, CDR2 FQNNGV. This CDR3 has 14 residues. Trimming cost V 1 base and J 5 bases; bases outside gene matches: 4. Written as DNA, the CDR3 is TGTGCCAGCAGCTTAGGGACTAGGTCCGAGACCCAGTACTTC. Encoded protein: CASSLGTRSETQYF.

The chain recombines TRBV11-1 with TRBJ1-6; D not resolved. Looked up from germline, CDR1 is SGHAT and CDR2 is FQDESV (reference sequence). Trimming took 5 bases from V and 10 from J, leaving 12 bases between them. The CDR3 is 13 residues long. CDR3 in DNA: TGTGCCAGCAGCCCATATGCGGCCTCACCCCTCCACTTT. It translates to CASSPYAASPLHF.

The CDR3: CASSEYSPSTDTQYF. CDR3 DNA: TGTGCCAGCAGTGAGTACAGTCCGAGCACAGATACGCAGTATTTT. J is TRBJ2-3 and V is TRBV6-1; D is undetermined. This CDR3 is built from 15 residues. CDR1 MNHNS and CDR2 SASEGT come from the germline V gene. Trimming left V 3 bases short and J 0 bases short, with 10 bases between.

This chain connects TRBV4-1 to TRBJ2-2, with D tentatively TRBD2 (6 bases). V shed 1 base and J shed 6 bases, with 9 bases lying between them. This CDR3 region has 14 residues. Germline lookup yields CDR1 MGHRA and CDR2 YSYEKL. The CDR3 nucleotides read TGCGCCAGCAGCCAAGGGACGGGGGCCGGGGAGCTGTTTTTT. This sequence encodes CASSQGTGAGELFF.

The V gene is TRBV6-2 or TRBV6-3, the J gene TRBJ1-4; 8 nucleotides line up with TRBD1. CDR1 is MNHEY, CDR2 SVGEGT, per germline. This CDR3 region has 16 residues. The trim removed 4 bases at V and 7 bases at J, leaving 11 bases unmatched. The CDR3 region has the DNA TGTGCCAGCAGTTTCCCTCGGACAGGGTGGAGTGAAAAACTGTTTTTT. Its protein is CASSFPRTGWSEKLFF.

A single count supports this clone. The J gene is TRBJ2-5, the V gene TRBV6-6; TRBD1 is a possible D gene (6 bases). This CDR3 contains 14 residues. The germline CDR1 and CDR2 sequences are MNHNY and SVGAGI (reference sequence). V dropped 5 bases and J dropped 3 bases, with 13 bases sitting between them. CDR3 nucleotides: TGTGCCAGCAGTCCCCTCGCAGGGGAAGAGACCCAGTACTTC. Protein sequence: CASSPLAGEETQYF.

The CDR3 protein is CASSYRSGGASNQPQHF. The CDR3 DNA is TGTGCCAGCAGTTACCGGTCAGGAGGGGCCAGCAATCAGCCCCAGCATTTT. The J gene is TRBJ1-5, the V gene TRBV6-2 or TRBV6-3, with a possible D match to TRBD1 (5 bases). There are 17 residues in the CDR3. Per germline, CDR1 MNHEY and CDR2 SVGEGT. V was cut by 2 bases and J by 1 base, with 15 bases left in between.

The gene calls are TRBV24-1 and TRBJ1-5; 8 nucleotides line up with TRBD1. This CDR3 has 14 residues. Germline-derived CDR1 and CDR2 are KGHDR and SFDVKD. J was trimmed by 5 bases and V by 3 bases; bases with no gene match: 2. CDR3 nucleotide sequence: TGTGCCACCAGTGATGGGACAGGCTATCAGCCCCAGCATTTT. Encoded protein: CATSDGTGYQPQHF.

The chain carries TRBV4-3 and TRBJ2-7; 11 bases match TRBD1. The trim removed 0 bases at V and 2 bases at J, leaving 15 bases unmatched. The CDR3 spans 20 residues. CDR1 LGHNA and CDR2 YSLEER come from the germline V gene. Written as DNA, the CDR3 is TGCGCCAGCAGCCAAGATTCTCAGGACAGGGGGCCGTATAGGCCCTACGAGCAGTACTTC. It specifies CASSQDSQDRGPYRPYEQYF.

This chain's CDR3 is CASTEGTGRADTQYF. The CDR3, as DNA: TGTGCCAGCACGGAGGGGACGGGTAGGGCAGATACGCAGTATTTT. The J gene is TRBJ2-3, the V gene TRBV2, with D possibly being TRBD2 (6 bases). Germline V gives CDR1 SNHLY, CDR2 FYNNEI. This CDR3 is built from 15 residues. Trimming pared 7 bases from V and 4 bases from J, leaving 18 bases between.

This clone was counted many times. In nucleotides, the CDR3 is TGCGCCAGCAGCCCGGGGACAGGGAACTATGGCTACACCTTC. As protein: CASSPGTGNYGYTF. The chain couples TRBV4-1 to TRBJ1-2, with 9 nucleotides matching TRBD1. Germline V gene lookup returns CDR1 MGHRA and CDR2 YSYEKL. The CDR3 totals 14 residues. V shed 4 bases and J 2 bases; nucleotides not matched to a gene: 2.

Details on this clone: Other DNA sequences in this sample translate to the same CDR3. V is TRBV9 and J is TRBJ2-2; D perhaps matches TRBD1 (6 bases). Germline CDR1 SGDLS, CDR2 YYNGEE. The CDR3 totals 15 residues. Trimming left V 2 bases short and J 0 bases short, with 8 bases between. Written as DNA, the CDR3 is TGTGCCAGCAGCGTTGGGGGCGCGAACACCGGGGAGCTGTTTTTT. Its protein is CASSVGGANTGELFF.

There are many counts of this clone. DNA of the CDR3: TGCAGCGTTGAGTCAGGGCTCCTAAAGGAGTATGGCTACACCTTC. Its protein product is CSVESGLLKEYGYTF. This chain joins TRBV29-1 and TRBJ1-2; tentative D call: TRBD1 (5 bases). V was shortened by 3 bases and J by 5 bases, with 19 bases between the two germline ends. Germline CDR1 and CDR2: SQVTM and ANQGSEA. The CDR3 has 15 amino acids.

This chain connects TRBV3-1 (or the pseudogene TRBV3-2) to TRBJ1-1, with no clear D. The CDR3 sequence is 13 residues long. Deletions cut 5 bases from V and 4 bases from J, with 11 bases between. Germline V CDR1 and CDR2: LGHDT, YNNKEL (reference sequence). The CDR3 is CASSSGGSTEAFF. The CDR3 DNA follows: TGTGCCAGCAGCAGTGGCGGGAGCACTGAAGCTTTCTTT.

This clone was counted only a few times. CDR3 DNA sequence: TGTGCCAGCACCTCCCCCAACAGGGAGGGCTACACCTTC. This sequence encodes CASTSPNREGYTF. This chain uses TRBV7-9 with TRBJ1-2; weak D call: TRBD1 (6 bases). The CDR3 contains 13 residues. CDR1 is SEHNR and CDR2 is FQNEAQ in the germline V gene (reference sequence). V was shortened by 7 bases and J by 8 bases, with 17 bases between the two germline ends.

The V gene is TRBV6-6, the J gene TRBJ2-3; 9 bases are a match to TRBD1. CDR3 length equals 14 residues. Losses at the gene ends were 4 bases for V and 3 bases for J; bases not matched to a gene: 2. CDR1 and CDR2 from the germline V gene are MNHNY and SVGAGI (reference sequence). The CDR3 bases are TGTGCCAGCAGTTTGGGACAGGGTACAGATACGCAGTATTTT. Translated: CASSLGQGTDTQYF.

The genes are TRBV29-1 and TRBJ2-2; 12 positions agree with TRBD1. V lost 4 bases, J lost 7 bases, and 7 bases stayed unmatched. This CDR3 has 15 amino acids. CDR1 SQVTM and CDR2 ANQGSEA come from the germline V gene. The CDR3 region is CSVAGTGGADGELFF. In DNA, the CDR3 is TGCAGCGTTGCTGGGACAGGGGGCGCCGACGGGGAGCTGTTTTTT.

The count of this clone is one. The chain uses TRBV27 and TRBJ1-2, with 9 bases that match TRBD1. CDR1 is MNHEY, CDR2 SMNVEV, per germline (reference sequence). The J segment lost 8 bases and the V segment lost 3 bases, leaving 7 bases of the junction unmatched. This CDR3 comprises 14 residues. The CDR3 bases are TGTGCCAGCAGTTTCCGGGACAGGGCAGGGGGCTACACCTTC. Amino acids: CASSFRDRAGGYTF.

The chain combines TRBV6-2 or TRBV6-3 with TRBJ1-5, with D maybe TRBD1 (5 bases). V was clipped by 4 bases and J by 5 bases, with 15 bases between them. This CDR3 is built from 15 residues. CDR1 is MNHEY and CDR2 is SVGEGT in the germline V gene. This chain's CDR3 is CASSLGDSAHQPQHF. In DNA, the CDR3 is TGTGCCAGCAGTTTAGGAGACAGTGCCCATCAGCCCCAGCATTTT.

This rearrangement joins TRBV6-5 to TRBJ2-7; 9 positions match TRBD1. CDR3 length: 15 residues. Germline CDR1 is MNHEY and CDR2 is SVGAGI. J was trimmed by 3 bases and V by 6 bases; bases with no gene match: 9. CDR3: CASSFQTGGNYEQYF. The CDR3, as DNA: TGTGCCAGCAGCTTCCAGACAGGGGGGAACTACGAGCAGTACTTC.

The chain is built from TRBV27 and TRBJ2-5; possible D gene TRBD1, 6 bases. Per germline, CDR1 MNHEY and CDR2 SMNVEV (reference sequence). The CDR3 length is 18 residues. Between the trimmed V and J ends, which lost 3 bases and 1 base, there was a span of 21 bases. This chain's CDR3 is CASSLWAGAAPVQETQYF. The CDR3 coding sequence is TGTGCCAGCAGTTTGTGGGCAGGGGCCGCGCCGGTCCAAGAGACCCAGTACTTC.

The gene calls are TRBV7-9 and TRBJ2-7; 7 bases match TRBD1. Germline-derived CDR1 and CDR2 are SEHNR and FQNEAQ (reference sequence). V was pared by 6 bases and J by 3 bases, with 8 bases of the junction left unmatched. This CDR3 contains 14 residues. CDR3 in DNA: TGTGCCAGCAGGCCCACGGGACAGAACTACGAGCAGTACTTC. This translates into CASRPTGQNYEQYF.

The rearrangement links TRBV12-2 to TRBJ1-2; whether TRBD1, the table's D call, matches the DNA was not checked. TRBV12-2 is given as a pseudogene. This CDR3 spans 18 amino acids. The CDR3 loop is CASRQTTGEEGEDYGYTF. For the CDR3, the DNA is TGTGCAAGTCGCCAGACCACAGGGGAAGAGGGTGAAGACTATGGCTACACCTTC.

The chain uses TRBV5-4 and TRBJ2-1; 8 bases map to TRBD2. The ends lost 7 bases at V and 6 bases at J; junction bases unmatched: 6. The germline gives CDR1 SGHNT, CDR2 YYREEE (reference sequence). The CDR3 covers 13 residues. The DNA for the CDR3 is TGTGCCAGCCAAGCGGGGGCCCTCAATGAGCAGTTCTTC. Translation gives CASQAGALNEQFF.